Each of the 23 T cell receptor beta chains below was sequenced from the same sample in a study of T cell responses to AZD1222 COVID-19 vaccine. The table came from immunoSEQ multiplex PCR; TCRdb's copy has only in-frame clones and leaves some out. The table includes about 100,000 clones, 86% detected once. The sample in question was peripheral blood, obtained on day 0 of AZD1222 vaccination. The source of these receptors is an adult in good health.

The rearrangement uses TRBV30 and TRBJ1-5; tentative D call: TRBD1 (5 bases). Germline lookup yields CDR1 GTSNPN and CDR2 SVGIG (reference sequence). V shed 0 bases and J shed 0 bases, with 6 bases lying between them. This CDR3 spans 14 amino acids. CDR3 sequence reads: CAWSVGDSNQPQHF. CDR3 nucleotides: TGTGCCTGGAGTGTAGGGGATAGCAATCAGCCCCAGCATTTT.

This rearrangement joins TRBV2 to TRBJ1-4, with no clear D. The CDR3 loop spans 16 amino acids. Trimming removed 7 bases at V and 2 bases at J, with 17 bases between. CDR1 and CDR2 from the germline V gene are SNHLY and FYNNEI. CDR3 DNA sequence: TGTGCCAGCAATGCCCCCGAGGGTTGGACTAATGAAAAACTGTTTTTT. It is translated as CASNAPEGWTNEKLFF.

CDR3 loop: CASSSGAGWYEQYF. The CDR3 DNA reads TGCGCCAGCAGCTCCGGCGCAGGGTGGTACGAGCAGTACTTC. The chain uses TRBV5-1 and TRBJ2-7, with D maybe TRBD1 (5 bases). Trimming stripped 3 bases from V and 4 bases from J, with 14 bases between. CDR3 size: 14 residues. Germline V gene lookup returns CDR1 SGHRS and CDR2 YFSETQ.

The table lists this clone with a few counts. CDR3 nucleotide sequence: TGTGCCAGCTCACCTCCAAACAACCCAAAAACGCAGAATGGCTACACCTTC. It translates to CASSPPNNPKTQNGYTF. The rearrangement links TRBV18 to TRBJ1-2, with D hard to call. The CDR3 length is 17 residues. Deletions cut 3 bases from V and 6 bases from J, with 23 bases between. CDR1 is KGHSH and CDR2 is LQKENI in the germline V gene.

Here the CDR3 DNA reads TGTGCCAGCAGCTTTAGTACCGGGGGAGGACAGCCCCAGCATTTT. This codes for CASSFSTGGGQPQHF. V and J are TRBV7-2 and TRBJ1-5; a possible D gene is TRBD1 (5 bases). This CDR3 contains 15 residues. The V end lost 3 bases, the J end lost 7 bases, and 16 bases lay between the germline ends. Germline V lookup: CDR1 SGHTA, CDR2 FQGNSA. Together with reference TRBV7-2 and TRBJ1-5, the CDR3 gives the full variable domain: GAGVSQSPSNKVTEKGKDVELRCDPISGHTALYWYRQSLGQGLEFLIYFQGNSAPDKSGLPSDRFSAERTGGSVSTLTIQRTQQEDSAVYLCASSFSTGGGQPQHFGDGTRLSIL.

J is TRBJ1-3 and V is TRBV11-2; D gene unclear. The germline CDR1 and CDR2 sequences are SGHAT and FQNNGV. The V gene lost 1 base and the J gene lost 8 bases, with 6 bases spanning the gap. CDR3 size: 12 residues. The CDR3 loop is CASSLAQDTIYF. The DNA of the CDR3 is TGTGCCAGCAGCTTAGCTCAGGACACCATATATTTT.

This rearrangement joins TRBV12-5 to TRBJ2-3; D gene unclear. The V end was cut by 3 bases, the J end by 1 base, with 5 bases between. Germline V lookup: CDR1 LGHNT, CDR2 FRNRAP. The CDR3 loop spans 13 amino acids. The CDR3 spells CASGFFGTDTQYF. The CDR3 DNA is TGTGCTAGTGGTTTTTTCGGCACAGATACGCAGTATTTT.

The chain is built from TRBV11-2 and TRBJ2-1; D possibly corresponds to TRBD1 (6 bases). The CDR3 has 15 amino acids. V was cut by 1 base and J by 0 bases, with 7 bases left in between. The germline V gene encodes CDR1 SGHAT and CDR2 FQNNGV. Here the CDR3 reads CASSLVTGSYNEQFF. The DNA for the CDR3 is TGTGCCAGCAGCTTAGTGACAGGCTCCTACAATGAGCAGTTCTTC.

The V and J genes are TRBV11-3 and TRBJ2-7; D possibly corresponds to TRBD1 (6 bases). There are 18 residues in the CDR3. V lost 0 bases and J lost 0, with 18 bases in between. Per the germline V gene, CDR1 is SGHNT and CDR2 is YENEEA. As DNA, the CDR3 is TGTGCCAGCAGCTTAGAACGAGGCGGGCAGGGGAGCTCCTACGAGCAGTACTTC. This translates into CASSLERGGQGSSYEQYF.

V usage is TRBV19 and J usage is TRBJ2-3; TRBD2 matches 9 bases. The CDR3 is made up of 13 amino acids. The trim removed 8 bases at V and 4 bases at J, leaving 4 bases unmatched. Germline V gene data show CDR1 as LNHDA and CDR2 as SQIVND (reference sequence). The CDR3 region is CASRVAGADTQYF. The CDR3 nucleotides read TGTGCCAGTCGAGTAGCGGGAGCAGATACGCAGTATTTT.

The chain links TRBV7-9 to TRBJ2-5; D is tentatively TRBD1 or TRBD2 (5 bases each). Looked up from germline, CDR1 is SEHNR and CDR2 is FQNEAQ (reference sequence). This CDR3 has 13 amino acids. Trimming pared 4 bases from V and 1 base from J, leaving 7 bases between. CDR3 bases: TGTGCCAGCAGCTCGGGACCCCAAGAGACCCAGTACTTC. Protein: CASSSGPQETQYF.

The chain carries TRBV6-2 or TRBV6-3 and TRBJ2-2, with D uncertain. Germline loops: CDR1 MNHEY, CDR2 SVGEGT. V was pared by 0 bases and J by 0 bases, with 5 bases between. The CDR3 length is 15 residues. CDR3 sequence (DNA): TGTGCCAGCAGTTACTCGGGGACGAACACCGGGGAGCTGTTTTTT. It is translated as CASSYSGTNTGELFF.

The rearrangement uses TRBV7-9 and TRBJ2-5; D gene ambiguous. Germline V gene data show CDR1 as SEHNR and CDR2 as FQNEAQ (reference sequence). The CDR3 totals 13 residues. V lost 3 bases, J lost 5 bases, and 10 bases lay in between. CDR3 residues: CASSLQGRETQYF. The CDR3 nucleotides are TGTGCCAGCAGCTTGCAAGGGCGGGAGACCCAGTACTTC.

The chain's CDR3 is CASSLGTGVAYEQYF. The CDR3 DNA is TGTGCCAGCAGCTTAGGGACAGGGGTGGCCTACGAGCAGTACTTC. The J gene is TRBJ2-7, the V gene TRBV11-2; 9 positions agree with TRBD1. The CDR3 is 15 residues long. Germline trimming cut 1 base from V and 2 bases from J; bases unmatched to any gene: 3. Germline CDR1 is SGHAT and CDR2 is FQNNGV.

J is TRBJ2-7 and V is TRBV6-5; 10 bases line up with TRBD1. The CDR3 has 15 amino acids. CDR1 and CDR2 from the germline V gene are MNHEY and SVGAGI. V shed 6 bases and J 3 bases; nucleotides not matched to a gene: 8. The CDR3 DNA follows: TGTGCCAGCAGACAGACAGGGGGCGGACTCTACGAGCAGTACTTC. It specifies CASRQTGGGLYEQYF.

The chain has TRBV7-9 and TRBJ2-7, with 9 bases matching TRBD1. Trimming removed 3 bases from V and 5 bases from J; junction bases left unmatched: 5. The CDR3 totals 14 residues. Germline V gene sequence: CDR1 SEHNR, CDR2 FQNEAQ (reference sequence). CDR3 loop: CASSLGTGFDEQYF. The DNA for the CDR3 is TGTGCCAGCAGCTTGGGGACAGGGTTCGACGAGCAGTACTTC.

CDR3 protein: CASRQGTEAFF. The CDR3 DNA is TGTGCCAGCAGGCAGGGGACTGAAGCTTTCTTT. The chain carries TRBV27 and TRBJ1-1, with a possible D match to TRBD1 (6 bases). V lost 6 bases to trimming and J lost 5 bases, with 7 bases between them. Looked up from germline, CDR1 is MNHEY and CDR2 is SMNVEV (reference sequence). There are 11 residues in the CDR3.

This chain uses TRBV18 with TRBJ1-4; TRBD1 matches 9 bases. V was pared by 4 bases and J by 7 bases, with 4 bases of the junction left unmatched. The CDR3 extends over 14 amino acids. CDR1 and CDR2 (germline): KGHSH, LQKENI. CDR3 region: CASSQGQGGEKLFF. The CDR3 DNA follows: TGTGCCAGCTCACAGGGACAGGGAGGTGAAAAACTGTTTTTT.

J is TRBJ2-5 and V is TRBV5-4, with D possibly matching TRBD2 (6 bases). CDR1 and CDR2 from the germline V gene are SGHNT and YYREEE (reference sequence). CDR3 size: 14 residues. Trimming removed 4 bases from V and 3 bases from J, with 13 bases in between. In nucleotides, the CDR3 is TGTGCCAGCAGCGGGAGGACGGCAGAAGAGACCCAGTACTTC. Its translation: CASSGRTAEETQYF.

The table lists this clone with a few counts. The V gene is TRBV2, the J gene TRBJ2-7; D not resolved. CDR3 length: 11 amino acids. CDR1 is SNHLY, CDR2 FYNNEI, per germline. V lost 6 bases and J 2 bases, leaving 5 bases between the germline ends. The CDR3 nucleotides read TGTGCCAGCAGCGCAACCTACGAGCAGTACTTC. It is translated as CASSATYEQYF.

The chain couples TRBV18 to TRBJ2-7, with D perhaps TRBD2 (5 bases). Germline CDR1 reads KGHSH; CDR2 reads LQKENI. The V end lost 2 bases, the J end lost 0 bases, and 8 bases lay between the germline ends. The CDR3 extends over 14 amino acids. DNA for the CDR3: TGTGCCAGCTCACCAATGGGAGACTCCTACGAGCAGTACTTC. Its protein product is CASSPMGDSYEQYF.

CDR3 in amino acids: CASSPSNRNYNEQFF. The CDR3 bases are TGTGCCAGCAGCCCTAGCAACAGGAACTACAATGAGCAGTTCTTC. The chain is built from TRBV7-2 and TRBJ2-1; D could derive from TRBD1 or TRBD2 (5 bases each). CDR1 and CDR2 from the germline V gene are SGHTA and FQGNSA. V was clipped by 5 bases and J by 3 bases, with 14 bases between them. The CDR3 sequence is 15 residues long.

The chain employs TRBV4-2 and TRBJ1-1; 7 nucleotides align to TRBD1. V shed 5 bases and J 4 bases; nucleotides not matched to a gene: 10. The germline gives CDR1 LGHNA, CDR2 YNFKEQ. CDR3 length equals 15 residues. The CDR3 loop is CASSIRIGTATEAFF. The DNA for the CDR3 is TGTGCCAGCAGCATCAGAATCGGGACAGCCACTGAAGCTTTCTTT.